The sequence of this T cell receptor beta chain was determined in a study of shared clonotypes between healthy human individuals. Study summary: Three plates were used per donor for CD4 naive, three for CD4 memory, two for CD8 naive and one for CD8 memory. Findings of the study overall: Generation probability values for non-shared clonotypes were lower than those for clonotypes shared by all four donors. Few donors limited the genetic and exposure-history diversity represented.

A word on this clone: Its antigen is as yet unknown.

CDR1 and CDR2 from the germline V gene are SGHRS and YFSETQ. Trimming removed 2 bases at V and 9 bases at J, with 18 bases between. This CDR3 has 14 amino acids. TCRdb's table, derived via immunoSEQ multiplex PCR, lists solely in-frame clones and lacks some. Here the sample spans around 2.5 million clones, approximately 93% being singletons. The genes are TRBV5-1 and TRBJ2-7, with D possibly called TRBD1 or TRBD2 (6 bases each). This TCR was recovered from a man between 18 and 29 years old in good health. Some clones in this sample may be carry-over from other donors' samples. Sequencing used naive CD4+ T cells from PBMCs. Subset specified: CD45RA+ positively selected. CDR3 sequence: CASSLIGEDSAQYF. The CDR3 bases are TGCGCCAGCAGCTTAATCGGGGAGGACAGCGCGCAGTACTTC.